The 29 T cell receptor beta chains given below trace back to one sample, sequenced in a study of cytomegalovirus exposure and HLA in healthy donors. PCR used 60 Vbeta primers and 13 Jbeta primers. This table comes from immunoSEQ multiplex PCR, and its TCRdb copy is limited to in-frame clones, with some not included. This sample's clone table lists about 72,000 clones. Sequenced input: PBMCs. These receptors all stem from a woman aged 35 to 49 in good health and CMV-seropositive.

V and J are TRBV13 and TRBJ2-3; D is perhaps TRBD2 (6 bases). CDR3 size: 15 residues. Germline V gene data show CDR1 as PRHDT and CDR2 as FYEKMQ (reference sequence). Trimming stripped 2 bases from V and 8 bases from J, with 17 bases between. The DNA of the CDR3 is TGTGCCAGCAGCTTAAGGCTTCGGTGGCGGGGTACGCAGTATTTT. Its protein product is CASSLRLRWRGTQYF. Supplemented by reference TRBV13 and TRBJ2-3, the full variable domain reads AAGVIQSPRHLIKEKRETATLKCYPIPRHDTVYWYQQGPGQDPQFLISFYEKMQSDKGSIPDRFSAQQFSDYHSELNMSSLELGDSALYFCASSLRLRWRGTQYFGPGTRLTVL.

The rearrangement links TRBV19 to TRBJ1-2; 7 bases match TRBD1. CDR3 length: 15 amino acids. Germline V CDR1 and CDR2: LNHDA, SQIVND (reference sequence). Trimming at V came to 3 bases and at J to 4 bases, leaving 8 bases not matched to a gene. CDR3 in amino acids: CASSIGAGGSYGYTF. For the CDR3, the DNA is TGTGCCAGTAGTATTGGTGCAGGGGGAAGCTATGGCTACACCTTC.

J is TRBJ1-3 and V is TRBV5-6; no definite D call. Deletions cut 0 bases from V and 4 bases from J, with 2 bases between. Germline V lookup: CDR1 SGHDT, CDR2 YYEEEE. The CDR3 totals 12 residues. The CDR3 DNA follows: TGTGCCAGCAGCTTGGTAGGAAACACCATATATTTT. Protein product: CASSLVGNTIYF.

The rearrangement uses TRBV28 and TRBJ2-1, with 9 bases aligning to TRBD2. Germline trimming cut 6 bases from V and 3 bases from J; bases unmatched to any gene: 6. This CDR3 is built from 15 residues. Germline-derived CDR1 and CDR2 are MDHEN and SYDVKM. In nucleotides, the CDR3 is TGTGCCAGCAGGATTAGCGGGAGTTTCTACAATGAGCAGTTCTTC. It is translated as CASRISGSFYNEQFF.

In regard to this clone: Germline is not matched at one junction end, which may reflect a read error. The same CDR3 can be traced to other DNA sequences in this sample. This chain connects TRBV29-1 to TRBJ1-2, with 7 bases lining up with TRBD1. This CDR3 comprises 13 residues. Germline V gene lookup returns CDR1 SQVTM and CDR2 ANQGSEA. The CDR3 loop is CSVYRGSNYGYTF. CDR3 nucleotides: TGCAGCGTATACAGGGGATCAAACTATGGCTACACCTTT.

The chain is built from TRBV19 and TRBJ2-1; TRBD1 agrees at 8 bases. The V gene end was trimmed by 2 bases and the J gene end by 2 bases; junction bases not matched to a gene: 5. Germline V lookup: CDR1 LNHDA, CDR2 SQIVND (reference sequence). The CDR3 runs to 16 residues. The CDR3 spells CASSIMTGVTYNEQFF. The DNA of the CDR3 is TGTGCCAGTAGTATAATGACAGGGGTAACCTACAATGAGCAGTTCTTC.

The chain links TRBV7-9 to TRBJ1-1; D not certain. CDR1 SEHNR and CDR2 FQNEAQ come from the germline V gene (reference sequence). This CDR3 has 15 amino acids. Between the trimmed V and J ends, which lost 3 bases and 2 bases, there was a span of 13 bases. The CDR3, as DNA: TGTGCCAGCAGCTTCCCAGTCGGGGTAAACACTGAAGCTTTCTTT. It encodes CASSFPVGVNTEAFF.

CDR3 DNA: TGTGCCCATTCAGCCGAAGGACAGGGGTTATATAGGGGCTGCACTGAAGCTTTCTTT. This codes for CAHSAEGQGLYRGCTEAFF. The rearrangement links TRBV6-4 to TRBJ1-1; 9 nucleotides align to TRBD1. The CDR3 totals 19 residues. The V gene end was trimmed by 11 bases and the J gene end by 4 bases; junction bases not matched to a gene: 26. The germline gives CDR1 MRHNA, CDR2 SNTAGT.

The rearrangement uses TRBV4-3 and TRBJ2-1, with 7 bases matching TRBD2. Germline CDR1 and CDR2: LGHNA and YSLEER. J lost 6 bases, V lost 0 bases, and 5 bases had no gene match. The CDR3 is 15 amino acids. The CDR3 region is CASSQDLTGGNEQFF. CDR3 nucleotide sequence: TGCGCCAGCAGCCAAGATTTGACGGGGGGCAATGAGCAGTTCTTC.

This rearrangement joins TRBV7-2 to TRBJ1-5; a weak D match, TRBD1 (6 bases). The CDR3 totals 13 residues. From germline, CDR1 is SGHTA and CDR2 FQGNSA. V shed 5 bases and J shed 7 bases, with 12 bases lying between them. The CDR3 sequence: CASSPAGAQPQHF. The CDR3 coding sequence is TGTGCCAGCAGCCCAGCAGGGGCCCAGCCCCAGCATTTT.

The chain employs TRBV19 and TRBJ1-2; 7 bases agree with TRBD1. Losses at the gene ends were 3 bases for V and 0 bases for J; bases not matched to a gene: 4. Germline V gene lookup returns CDR1 LNHDA and CDR2 SQIVND (reference sequence). The CDR3 is made up of 15 amino acids. CDR3 coding DNA: TGTGCCAGTAGTATCCAACAGGGGCCTAACTATGGCTACACCTTC. It yields the protein CASSIQQGPNYGYTF. The full variable domain, rest sourced from reference TRBV19 and TRBJ1-2, is DGGITQSPKYLFRKEGQNVTLSCEQNLNHDAMYWYRQDPGQGLRLIYYSQIVNDFQKGDIAEGYSVSREKKESFPLTVTSAQKNPTAFYLCASSIQQGPNYGYTFGSGTRLTVV.

The V and J genes are TRBV5-8 and TRBJ2-5; the match to TRBD1 covers 10 bases. The CDR3 has 16 amino acids. CDR1 is SGHTS and CDR2 is YDEGEE in the germline V gene. V dropped 0 bases and J dropped 0; count of bases not matched to a gene: 2. For the CDR3, the DNA is TGTGCCAGCAGCTTGGTCGGACAGGGGGACCAAGAGACCCAGTACTTC. Translated, it gives CASSLVGQGDQETQYF.

The rearrangement links TRBV7-9 to TRBJ1-1; perhaps TRBD1 as D (5 bases). The V gene's germline CDR1 is SEHNR and CDR2 FQNEAQ (reference sequence). CDR3 length equals 13 residues. Trimming shortened V by 5 bases and J by 3 bases, and 10 bases separated the two germline ends. The CDR3 sequence is CASSQGLHTEAFF. CDR3 coding DNA: TGTGCCAGCAGCCAGGGACTCCACACTGAAGCTTTCTTT. Combining the CDR3 with reference TRBV7-9 and TRBJ1-1 gives the whole variable domain DTGVSQNPRHKITKRGQNVTFRCDPISEHNRLYWYRQTLGQGPEFLTYFQNEAQLEKSRLLSDRFSAERPKGSFSTLEIQRTEQGDSAMYLCASSQGLHTEAFFGQGTRLTVV.

The chain recombines TRBV7-2 with TRBJ1-1; D is uncertain. This CDR3 has 13 residues. Germline CDR1 SGHTA, CDR2 FQGNSA. Trimming took 10 bases from V and 3 from J, leaving 15 bases between them. CDR3 bases: TGTGCCACCAGTTGGAACGGGTACACTGAAGCTTTCTTT. This gives the protein CATSWNGYTEAFF.

The genes are TRBV6-4 and TRBJ2-2; no clear D gene. Germline CDR1 reads MRHNA; CDR2 reads SNTAGT. This CDR3 has 15 amino acids. V was clipped by 0 bases and J by 3 bases, with 8 bases between them. CDR3 sequence: CASSDSAFHTGELFF. DNA of the CDR3: TGTGCCAGCAGTGACTCGGCATTCCACACCGGGGAGCTGTTTTTT.

J is TRBJ2-4 and V is TRBV28; the D gene is possibly TRBD2 (6 bases). Germline-derived CDR1 and CDR2 are MDHEN and SYDVKM. The germline V and J ends were trimmed by 2 bases and 2 bases, with 10 bases remaining between them. The CDR3 runs to 15 residues. The CDR3, as DNA: TGTGCCAGCAGTTTACGTGGGGGGACCAAAAACATTCAGTACTTC. Its translation is CASSLRGGTKNIQYF.

V usage is TRBV5-1 and J usage is TRBJ2-1; possibly TRBD2 for D (6 bases). The CDR3 runs 14 residues. CDR1 is SGHRS, CDR2 YFSETQ, per germline. With 6 bases removed from V and 0 bases from J, the gap between germline ends came to 10 bases. Here the CDR3 DNA reads TGCGCCAGCACTAGCGCGAGCTCCTACAATGAGCAGTTCTTC. Translation: CASTSASSYNEQFF.

V usage is TRBV5-1 and J usage is TRBJ2-3, with TRBD2 matching 11 bases. Germline CDR1 SGHRS, CDR2 YFSETQ. CDR3 length equals 17 residues. Trimming cost V 3 bases and J 2 bases; bases outside gene matches: 8. CDR3 in amino acids: CASSSTLSGGVTDTQYF. The CDR3 DNA follows: TGCGCCAGCAGCTCTACCCTTAGCGGGGGGGTCACAGATACGCAGTATTTT.

The chain employs TRBV4-1 and TRBJ2-7; D is ambiguous. The CDR3 is made up of 13 amino acids. Germline V lookup: CDR1 MGHRA, CDR2 YSYEKL. V lost 3 bases, J lost 4 bases, and 10 bases lay in between. The CDR3 bases are TGCGCCAGCAGCCAGAACTTCGCTTACGAGCAGTACTTC. The encoded protein is CASSQNFAYEQYF.

The CDR3: CASSEEVAGGPLEQYF. CDR3 in DNA: TGTGCCAGCAGTGAAGAGGTAGCGGGAGGGCCACTCGAGCAGTACTTC. The rearrangement uses TRBV2 and TRBJ2-7, with 11 bases that match TRBD2. CDR1 and CDR2 from the germline V gene are SNHLY and FYNNEI. This CDR3 has 16 amino acids. Trimming at V came to 1 base and at J to 6 bases, leaving 8 bases not matched to a gene.

V gene TRBV11-3 combines with J gene TRBJ2-3; D perhaps matches TRBD2 (6 bases). CDR1 and CDR2 from the germline V gene are SGHNT and YENEEA. V lost 1 base and J lost 3, with 8 bases in between. The CDR3 runs 14 residues. The chain's CDR3 is CASSLAGATDTQYF. The CDR3, as DNA: TGTGCCAGCAGCTTAGCGGGAGCAACAGATACGCAGTATTTT.

This sequence joins TRBV9 and TRBJ1-2; 8 nucleotides agree with TRBD1. The ends lost 4 bases at V and 7 bases at J; junction bases unmatched: 9. The CDR3 spans 14 residues. Per germline, CDR1 SGDLS and CDR2 YYNGEE. The CDR3 protein is CASSLQDRAGGYTF. Here the CDR3 DNA reads TGTGCCAGCAGCCTACAGGACAGGGCAGGTGGCTACACCTTC.

The chain links TRBV27 to TRBJ2-7, with D possibly being TRBD2 (5 bases). This CDR3 comprises 11 residues. Germline lookup yields CDR1 MNHEY and CDR2 SMNVEV (reference sequence). V gave up 8 bases and J gave up 3 bases, with 8 bases separating them. The DNA for the CDR3 is TGTGCCAGCGGAGGAGACTACGAGCAGTACTTC. Encoded protein: CASGGDYEQYF.

The chain has TRBV19 and TRBJ2-1; possibly TRBD2 for D (6 bases). V gave up 7 bases and J gave up 5 bases, with 21 bases separating them. The CDR3 sequence is 16 residues long. From germline, CDR1 is LNHDA and CDR2 SQIVND (reference sequence). CDR3 in amino acids: CASKGSRGGRDNEQFF. The CDR3 coding sequence is TGTGCCAGTAAGGGCAGTCGGGGAGGAAGGGACAATGAGCAGTTCTTC.

The chain is built from TRBV7-6 and TRBJ2-2; TRBD2 matches 8 bases. The CDR3 is 17 amino acids. V trimming: 2 bases; J trimming: 5 bases; junction bases outside the gene matches: 10. Germline values: CDR1 SGHVS, CDR2 FNYEAQ. CDR3 bases: TGTGCCAGCAGCTTAAGGCCCGGGGGGGAGGTAACCGGGGAGCTGTTTTTT. Translated, it gives CASSLRPGGEVTGELFF.

The chain is built from TRBV9 and TRBJ2-2, with D perhaps matching TRBD2 (6 bases). Trimming pared 0 bases from V and 6 bases from J, leaving 18 bases between. Germline V gives CDR1 SGDLS, CDR2 YYNGEE. The CDR3 consists of 17 residues. The CDR3 loop reads CASSVVGAGLSPGELFF. CDR3 nucleotide sequence: TGTGCCAGCAGCGTAGTAGGTGCGGGACTGTCTCCCGGGGAGCTGTTTTTT.

The chain joins TRBV28 to TRBJ2-2, with a tentative D call TRBD1 (6 bases). The CDR3 loop spans 12 amino acids. The V end was cut by 10 bases, the J end by 1 base, with 7 bases between. The germline V gene encodes CDR1 MDHEN and CDR2 SYDVKM. Here the CDR3 reads CATDRNTGELFF. CDR3 nucleotide sequence: TGTGCCACGGACAGGAACACCGGGGAGCTGTTTTTT.

V is TRBV19 and J is TRBJ2-3; the match to TRBD1 covers 12 bases. The CDR3 totals 17 residues. J was trimmed by 3 bases and V by 5 bases; bases with no gene match: 9. The V gene's germline CDR1 is LNHDA and CDR2 SQIVND (reference sequence). The CDR3 DNA reads TGTGCCAGTAGTCCGAGGGGACAGGGGGCAAGAACAGATACGCAGTATTTT. It encodes CASSPRGQGARTDTQYF.

The chain is built from TRBV10-3 and TRBJ1-2; D gene ambiguous. The CDR3 has 13 amino acids. Per germline, CDR1 ENHRY and CDR2 SYGVKD. V lost 10 bases and J 8 bases, leaving 20 bases between the germline ends. The CDR3 sequence is CATRGSERPGYTF. The DNA of the CDR3 is TGTGCCACCCGGGGAAGTGAGCGGCCCGGCTACACCTTC.